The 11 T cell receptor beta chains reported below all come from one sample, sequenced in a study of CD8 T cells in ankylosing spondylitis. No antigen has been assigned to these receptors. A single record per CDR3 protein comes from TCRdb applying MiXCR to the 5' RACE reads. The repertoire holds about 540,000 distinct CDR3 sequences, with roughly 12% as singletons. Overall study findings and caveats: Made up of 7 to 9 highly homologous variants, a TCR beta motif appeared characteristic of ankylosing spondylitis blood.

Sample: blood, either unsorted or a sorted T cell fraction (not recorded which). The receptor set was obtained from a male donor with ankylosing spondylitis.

This chain's CDR3 is CAISLGGTGASSGNTIYF. CDR3 in DNA: TGTGCCATCAGTCTGGGAGGGACAGGGGCCTCCTCTGGAAACACCATATATTTT. The chain has TRBV10-3 and TRBJ1-3, with 10 bases identical to TRBD1. Per germline, CDR1 ENHRY and CDR2 SYGVKD. J lost 0 bases, V lost 5 bases, and 10 bases had no gene match. The CDR3 consists of 18 residues.

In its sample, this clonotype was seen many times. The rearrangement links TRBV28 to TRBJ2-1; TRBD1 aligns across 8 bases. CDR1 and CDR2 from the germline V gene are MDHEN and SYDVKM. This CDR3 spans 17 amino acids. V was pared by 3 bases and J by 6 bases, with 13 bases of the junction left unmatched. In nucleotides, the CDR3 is TGTGCCAGCAGTTTCTCTACCAGGACAGGGTGGAGCAATGAGCAGTTCTTC. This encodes CASSFSTRTGWSNEQFF.

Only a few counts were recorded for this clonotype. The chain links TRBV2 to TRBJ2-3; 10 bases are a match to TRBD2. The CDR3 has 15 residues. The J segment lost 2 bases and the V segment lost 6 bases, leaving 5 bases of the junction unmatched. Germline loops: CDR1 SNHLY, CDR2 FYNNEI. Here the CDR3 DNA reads TGTGCCAGCAGGAGGACTAGCGGAAACACAGATACGCAGTATTTT. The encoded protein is CASRRTSGNTDTQYF.

CDR3 region: CASSLDRTGGLTGELFF. CDR3 DNA: TGTGCCAGCAGCTTAGATCGGACAGGGGGCTTGACCGGGGAGCTGTTTTTT. The chain has TRBV11-2 and TRBJ2-2; 11 bases line up with TRBD1. V lost 0 bases and J lost 5; bases outside the gene matches: 5. The germline CDR1 and CDR2 sequences are SGHAT and FQNNGV. This CDR3 contains 17 residues.

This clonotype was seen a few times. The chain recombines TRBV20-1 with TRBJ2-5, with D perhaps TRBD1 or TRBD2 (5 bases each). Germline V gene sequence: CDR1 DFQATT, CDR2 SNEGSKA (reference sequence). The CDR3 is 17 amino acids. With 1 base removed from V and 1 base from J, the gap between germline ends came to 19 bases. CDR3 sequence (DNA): TGCAGTGCTAGAGCGGGGCCCCGAGGTCCTTTCCAAGAGACCCAGTACTTC. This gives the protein CSARAGPRGPFQETQYF.

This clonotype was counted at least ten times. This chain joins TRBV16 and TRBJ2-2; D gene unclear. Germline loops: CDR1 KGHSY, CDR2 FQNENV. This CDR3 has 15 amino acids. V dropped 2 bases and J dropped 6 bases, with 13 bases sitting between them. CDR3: CASSQRPPGAGELFF. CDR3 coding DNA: TGTGCCAGCAGCCAACGACCCCCCGGCGCCGGGGAGCTGTTTTTT.

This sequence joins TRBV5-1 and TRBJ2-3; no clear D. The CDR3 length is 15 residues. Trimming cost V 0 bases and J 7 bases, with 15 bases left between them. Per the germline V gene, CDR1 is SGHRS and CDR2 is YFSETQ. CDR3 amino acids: CASSLALSVPHTQYF. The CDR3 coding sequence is TGCGCCAGCAGCTTGGCCCTCAGCGTTCCCCATACGCAGTATTTT.

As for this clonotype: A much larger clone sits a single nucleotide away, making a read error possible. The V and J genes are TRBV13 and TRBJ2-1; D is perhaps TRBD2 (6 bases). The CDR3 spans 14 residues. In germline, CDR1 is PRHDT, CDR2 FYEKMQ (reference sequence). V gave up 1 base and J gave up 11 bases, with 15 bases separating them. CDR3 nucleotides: TGTGCCAGCAGCTTAGAAGGCGGGAATACTCAGCAGTTCTTC. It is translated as CASSLEGGNTQQFF.

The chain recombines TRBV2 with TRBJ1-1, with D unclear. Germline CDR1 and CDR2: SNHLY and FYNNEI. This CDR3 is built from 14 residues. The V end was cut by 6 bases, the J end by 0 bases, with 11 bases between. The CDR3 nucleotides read TGTGCCAGCAGAAGGGTAGACCTGAACACTGAAGCTTTCTTT. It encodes CASRRVDLNTEAFF. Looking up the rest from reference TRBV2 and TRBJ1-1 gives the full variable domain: EPEVTQTPSHQVTQMGQEVILRCVPISNHLYFYWYRQILGQKVEFLVSFYNNEISEKSEIFDDQFSVERPDGSNFTLKIRSTKLEDSAMYFCASRRVDLNTEAFFGQGTRLTVV.

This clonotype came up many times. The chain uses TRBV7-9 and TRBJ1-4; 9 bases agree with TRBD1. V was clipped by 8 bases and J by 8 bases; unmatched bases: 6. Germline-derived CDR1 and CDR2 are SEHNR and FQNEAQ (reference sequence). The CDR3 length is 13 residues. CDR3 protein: CASEGQGGEKLFF. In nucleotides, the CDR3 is TGTGCCAGCGAGGGACAGGGAGGAGAAAAACTGTTTTTT.

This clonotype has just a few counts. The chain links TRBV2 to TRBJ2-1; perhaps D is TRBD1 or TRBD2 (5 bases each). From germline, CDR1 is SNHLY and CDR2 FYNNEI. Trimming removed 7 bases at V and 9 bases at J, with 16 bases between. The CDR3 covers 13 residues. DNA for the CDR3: TGTGCCAGCAAGGTGAATGGGGGAGCTGAGCAGTTCTTC. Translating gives CASKVNGGAEQFF.